This TCR beta chain was identified in a study of ipilimumab plus nivolumab after autologous stem cell transplantation. Concerning this clone: Its matching antigen is unknown.

Overall study findings and caveats: Per the authors, repertoire, Treg and microbiota data justify further study.

Produced via immunoSEQ multiplex PCR; TCRdb's table is partial and in-frame only. This table holds about 40,000 clones, about 91% found once. Germline CDR1 and CDR2: SGHRS and YFSETQ. The CDR3 is 14 residues long. Trimming cost V 4 bases and J 5 bases; bases outside gene matches: 0. Ipilimumab, 1 mg/kg, started 14 to 28 days after autologous transplant. Patients received nivolumab 3 mg/kg at weeks 1, 4, 7, 10, then fortnightly to week 26. This sequence originates from a male donor with multiple myeloma. The chain uses TRBV5-1 and TRBJ2-2; 12 nucleotides line up with TRBD2. The material sequenced was PBMCs, taken in a trial of ipilimumab plus nivolumab as post-transplant consolidation. This chain's CDR3 is CASSTSGGTGELFF. As DNA, the CDR3 is TGCGCCAGCAGCACTAGCGGGGGGACCGGGGAGCTGTTTTTT.